This T cell receptor beta chain originates from a study of identical twins. Study observations and caveats: For zero-insertion analyses, partial confounding could come from invariant MAIT and iNKT cells.

The V gene's germline CDR1 is DFQATT and CDR2 SNEGSKA (reference sequence). CDR3 size: 11 residues. Trimming removed 3 bases from V and 11 bases from J, with 11 bases in between. A universal primer binding site was introduced by template switching. The final cDNA contained unique molecular identifiers. One entry per CDR3 protein results from TCRdb running MiXCR on the 5' RACE reads. The repertoire holds 600,000 to 850,000 distinct CDR3 sequences, with 15% to 20% as singletons. This clonotype was seen a handful of times. Its matching antigen is unknown. This sample was also put to use in a study of T cells expressing NK-cell markers. According to that study: Out of eight donors sequenced, seven tested HCMV-seropositive and the remaining one seronegative. HCMV specificity was not established for the expanded NKG2C+ T cell clones.

The source is a woman younger than 35 in good health. This chain joins TRBV20-1 and TRBJ2-1; D gene ambiguous. Input material: PBMCs. CDR3 region: CSASVTAQQFF. The CDR3 DNA is TGCAGTGCTAGCGTCACCGCACAGCAGTTCTTC.